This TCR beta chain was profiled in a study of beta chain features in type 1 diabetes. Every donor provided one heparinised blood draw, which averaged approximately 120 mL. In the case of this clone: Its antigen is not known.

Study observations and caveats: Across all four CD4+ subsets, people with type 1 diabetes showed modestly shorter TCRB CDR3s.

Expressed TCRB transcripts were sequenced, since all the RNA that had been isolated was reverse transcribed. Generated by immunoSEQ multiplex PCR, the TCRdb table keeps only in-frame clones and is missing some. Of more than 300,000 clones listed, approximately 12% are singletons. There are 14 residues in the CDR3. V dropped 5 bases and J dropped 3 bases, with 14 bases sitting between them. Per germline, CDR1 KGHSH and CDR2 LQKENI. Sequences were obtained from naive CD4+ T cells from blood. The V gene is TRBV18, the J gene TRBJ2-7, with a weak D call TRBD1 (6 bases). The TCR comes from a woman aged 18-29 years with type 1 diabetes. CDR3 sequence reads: CASSDVTGFYEQYF. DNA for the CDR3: TGTGCCAGCTCAGATGTTACAGGGTTCTACGAGCAGTACTTC. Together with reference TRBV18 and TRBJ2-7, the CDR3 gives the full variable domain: NAGVMQNPRHLVRRRGQEARLRCSPMKGHSHVYWYRQLPEEGLKFMVYLQKENIIDESGMPKERFSAEFPKEGPSILRIQQVVRGDSAAYFCASSDVTGFYEQYFGPGTRLTVT.